This TCR beta chain comes out of a study of spatial heterogeneity in lung cancer. Study background: The count of detected beta-chain sequences consistently exceeded that of alpha-chain sequences. General study results and limits: Ubiquitous, expanded tumor-derived TCRs were more frequently observed in blood at resection than at follow-up.

Many counts were recorded for this clonotype. The antigen remains unidentified. In the library, each TCR cDNA molecule bore its own unique molecular identifier. TCRdb redid the calling of the 5' RACE reads with MiXCR, one entry per CDR3 protein. The sample lists approximately 5,000 distinct CDR3 sequences, 28% occurring once. This CDR3 is built from 14 residues. Germline assignment: CDR1 LNHDA and CDR2 SQIVND (reference sequence). V was clipped by 8 bases and J by 4 bases, with 17 bases between them. Documented time point: sample taken at primary tumor resection. Without sorting, whole RNA was sequenced from tumor, nontumor lung or frozen PBMC. The donors comprised roughly 71 untreated early-stage non-small cell lung cancer patients.

This material consisted of PBMCs, taken at surgery. The sequence derives from a male donor with early-stage non-small cell lung cancer. V usage is TRBV19 and J usage is TRBJ1-2, with D possibly TRBD1 on 5 matching bases. The CDR3 coding sequence is TGTGCCAGTGGAAGCCCCAGGGACCCCTATGGCTACACCTTC. Its translation is CASGSPRDPYGYTF.